This TCR beta chain stems from a study of identical twins. Notes on the study in general: Excess twin sharing in beta out-of-frame sequences was weaker. Models predicted less out-of-frame TCR alpha sharing in monozygotic twins than was found. Insertions were fewer in abundant cord blood beta clonotypes, whereas memory repertoires showed none of this pattern.

The CDR3 is 14 amino acids. After removal of 6 bases from V and 8 bases from J, the junction contained 10 bases not matched to a gene. The germline CDR1 and CDR2 sequences are LNHDA and SQIVND (reference sequence). Carrying unique molecular identifiers, the cDNA also gained a universal primer site through template switching. TCRdb analysed the 5' RACE reads with MiXCR anew, one entry per CDR3 protein. The repertoire consists of approximately 890,000 distinct CDR3 sequences, with about 12% occurring once and the leading ten covering around 1.6%. Only a few counts were recorded for this clonotype. Its antigen is still unknown. A further study also used this sample, focusing on yellow fever vaccine responses in identical twins.

This chain joins TRBV19 and TRBJ2-1, with 7 positions matching TRBD2. Sequencing used PBMCs. This clonotype was obtained from a young woman in good health. The CDR3 is CASSSQLGLDEQFF. The CDR3 DNA follows: TGTGCCAGTAGCTCCCAACTCGGACTAGATGAGCAGTTCTTC.